This paragraph covers one T cell receptor beta chain sequence. An end of the junction differs from the germline gene, which may be a read error. Here immunoSEQ multiplex PCR was the method, and the copy in TCRdb shows in-frame clones only, minus some. The table includes about 40,000 clones, around 90% detected once. CDR1 SSHAT and CDR2 FNYEAQ come from the germline V gene (reference sequence). The CDR3 has 15 amino acids. This sample is drawn from a study of T cell changes during pregnancy in multiple sclerosis. The sequencing used CD4+ T cells from peripheral blood mononuclear cells, collected before pregnancy. This TCR derives from a female donor with multiple sclerosis, enrolled in a pregnancy study. The chain employs TRBV7-7 and TRBJ2-1; 9 bases map to TRBD2. The CDR3 region is CASSSREGARDEQFF. The CDR3 bases are TGTGCTAGCAGCTCGCGGGAGGGTGCGAGGGATGAGCAGTTCTTC.